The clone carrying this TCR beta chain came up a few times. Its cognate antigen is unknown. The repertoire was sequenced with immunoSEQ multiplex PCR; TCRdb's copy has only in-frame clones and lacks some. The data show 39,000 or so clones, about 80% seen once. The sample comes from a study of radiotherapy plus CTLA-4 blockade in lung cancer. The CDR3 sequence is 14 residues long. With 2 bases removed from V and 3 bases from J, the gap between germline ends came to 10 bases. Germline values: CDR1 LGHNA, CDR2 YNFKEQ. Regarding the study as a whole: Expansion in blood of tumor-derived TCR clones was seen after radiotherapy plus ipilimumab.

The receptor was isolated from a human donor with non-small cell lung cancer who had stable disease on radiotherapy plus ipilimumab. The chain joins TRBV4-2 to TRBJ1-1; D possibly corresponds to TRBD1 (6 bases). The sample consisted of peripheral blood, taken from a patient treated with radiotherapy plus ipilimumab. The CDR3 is CASSQRAGDTEAFF. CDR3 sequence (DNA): TGTGCCAGCAGCCAAAGGGCAGGGGACACTGAAGCTTTCTTT.